One sample yielded the 12 T cell receptor beta chains listed below, sequenced in a study of T cell responses to AZD1222 COVID-19 vaccine. Clones were read by immunoSEQ multiplex PCR, and TCRdb kept only the in-frame ones, dropping some. The sample contains 90,000 or so clones, around 90% of which appear only once. Sequenced here: peripheral blood, sampled on day 0 of AZD1222 vaccination. These TCRs come from an adult in good health.

This sequence joins TRBV29-1 and TRBJ2-1; D is unclear. V dropped 1 base and J dropped 2 bases, with 12 bases sitting between them. Germline-derived CDR1 and CDR2 are SQVTM and ANQGSEA. This CDR3 comprises 15 residues. The CDR3 protein is CSVEGIGKTYNEQFF. The CDR3 DNA reads as TGCAGCGTTGAAGGAATAGGGAAAACCTACAATGAGCAGTTCTTC.

This sequence joins TRBV30 and TRBJ2-2; no firm D call. Trimming shortened V by 2 bases and J by 4 bases, and 14 bases separated the two germline ends. The CDR3 has 15 residues. Germline V CDR1 and CDR2: GTSNPN, SVGIG (reference sequence). The CDR3 is CAWSRLQLRTGELFF. The CDR3, as DNA: TGTGCCTGGAGTAGGCTCCAACTCCGCACCGGGGAGCTGTTTTTT.

Only one count was recorded for this clone. The chain recombines TRBV20-1 with TRBJ2-3; D is uncertain. CDR1 and CDR2 from the germline V gene are DFQATT and SNEGSKA (reference sequence). Trimming removed 3 bases from V and 2 bases from J, with 9 bases in between. The CDR3 is made up of 13 amino acids. Written as DNA, the CDR3 is TGCAGTGCTAGTCTTACGGACACAGATACGCAGTATTTT. Its protein is CSASLTDTDTQYF.

This clone was seen only a few times. The chain joins TRBV6-2 or TRBV6-3 to TRBJ1-5, with D unclear. Germline V gene lookup returns CDR1 MNHEY and CDR2 SVGEGT. V dropped 2 bases and J dropped 6 bases, with 5 bases sitting between them. CDR3 length: 12 residues. This CDR3 reads CASSYVGQPQHF. The CDR3 bases are TGTGCCAGCAGTTACGTGGGTCAGCCCCAGCATTTT.

CDR3 residues: CASSHGWDRGFEQYF. CDR3 DNA sequence: TGTGCCAGCAGTCATGGCTGGGACAGGGGGTTCGAGCAGTACTTC. This sequence joins TRBV9 and TRBJ2-7, with 11 bases matching TRBD1. The germline V gene encodes CDR1 SGDLS and CDR2 YYNGEE. J was trimmed by 6 bases and V by 5 bases; bases with no gene match: 10. The CDR3 loop spans 15 amino acids.

The rearrangement joins TRBV11-2 to TRBJ2-2; no firm D call. The germline CDR1 and CDR2 sequences are SGHAT and FQNNGV. The CDR3 contains 17 residues. Trimming cost V 5 bases and J 4 bases, with 20 bases left between them. The CDR3 loop reads CASSLKLDFGSTGELFF. The CDR3 nucleotides are TGTGCCAGCAGCCTAAAATTAGACTTCGGGTCCACCGGGGAGCTGTTTTTT.

This sequence joins TRBV2 and TRBJ1-1, with a tentative D call TRBD1 (5 bases). Trimming stripped 3 bases from V and 7 bases from J, with 9 bases between. CDR3 length: 12 residues. Germline-derived CDR1 and CDR2 are SNHLY and FYNNEI. The DNA of the CDR3 is TGTGCCAGCAGTGAGGGGACGGTTGAAGCTTTCTTT. Translating it yields CASSEGTVEAFF. Filled out from reference TRBV2 and TRBJ1-1, the complete variable domain reads EPEVTQTPSHQVTQMGQEVILRCVPISNHLYFYWYRQILGQKVEFLVSFYNNEISEKSEIFDDQFSVERPDGSNFTLKIRSTKLEDSAMYFCASSEGTVEAFFGQGTRLTVV.

The chain couples TRBV10-3 to TRBJ1-2; D not certain. The germline V gene encodes CDR1 ENHRY and CDR2 SYGVKD. The length of the CDR3 is 14 residues. V shed 4 bases and J shed 6 bases, with 15 bases lying between them. The CDR3, as DNA: TGTGCCATCAGTGGATCAGGAGGGAACCATGGCTACACCTTC. It codes for CAISGSGGNHGYTF.

V is TRBV7-8 and J is TRBJ1-1; the match to TRBD1 covers 7 bases. CDR1 is SGHVS, CDR2 FQNEAQ, per germline. This CDR3 region has 14 residues. V was pared by 5 bases and J by 4 bases, with 7 bases of the junction left unmatched. The CDR3 sequence is CASSPYRGGTEAFF. The DNA of the CDR3 is TGTGCCAGCAGCCCATACAGGGGTGGCACTGAAGCTTTCTTT.

The chain carries TRBV3-1 (or the pseudogene TRBV3-2) and TRBJ1-1, with 11 bases that match TRBD1. V dropped 2 bases and J dropped 4; count of bases not matched to a gene: 6. The CDR3 contains 16 residues. CDR1 and CDR2 (germline): LGHDT, YNNKEL (reference sequence). CDR3 coding DNA: TGTGCCAGCAGCCAATCAGGACAGGGGGCGGTCACTGAAGCTTTCTTT. This encodes CASSQSGQGAVTEAFF.

This clone showed up just once. The J gene is TRBJ2-3, the V gene TRBV29-1; 9 bases align to TRBD2. This CDR3 has 15 residues. J lost 2 bases, V lost 6 bases, and 9 bases had no gene match. Germline V gives CDR1 SQVTM, CDR2 ANQGSEA. The CDR3 here is CSVSRLADFTDTQYF. The CDR3, as DNA: TGCAGCGTCTCACGACTAGCGGACTTCACAGATACGCAGTATTTT.

The V gene is TRBV28, the J gene TRBJ2-7; either TRBD1 or TRBD2 may fit D (5 bases each). Germline V gene lookup returns CDR1 MDHEN and CDR2 SYDVKM. V was cut by 6 bases and J by 3 bases, with 12 bases left in between. The CDR3 sequence is 13 residues long. This CDR3 reads CASRPGPDYEQYF. The CDR3 DNA is TGTGCCAGCAGACCGGGACCTGACTACGAGCAGTACTTC. Based on the CDR3 plus reference TRBV28 and TRBJ2-7, the full variable domain is DVKVTQSSRYLVKRTGEKVFLECVQDMDHENMFWYRQDPGLGLRLIYFSYDVKMKEKGDIPEGYSVSREKKERFSLILESASTNQTSMYLCASRPGPDYEQYFGPGTRLTVT.